These 9 T cell receptor beta chains came from one sample sequenced in a study of identical twins. TCRdb reprocessed the 5' RACE reads via MiXCR and lists one record per CDR3 protein. The sample has around 370,000 distinct CDR3 sequences; 7% to 9.5% are singletons. The source material was naive T cells sorted from blood. These receptors were collected from a woman between 50 and 59 years old in good health.

This clonotype has at least ten counts. As DNA, the CDR3 is TGTGCCAGCAGTTACTCGGGGACTAGGGGCAATGAGCAGTTCTTC. The encoded protein is CASSYSGTRGNEQFF. The chain combines TRBV6-6 with TRBJ2-1, with 8 positions matching TRBD2. With 0 bases clipped from V and 6 bases from J, the junction kept 4 bases outside the gene matches. The CDR3 is 15 residues long. Germline assignment: CDR1 MNHNY and CDR2 SVGAGI (reference sequence).

This clonotype has only a few counts. This rearrangement joins TRBV15 to TRBJ2-1; TRBD2 agrees at 7 bases. The V gene's germline CDR1 is LNHNV and CDR2 YYDKDF (reference sequence). This CDR3 has 18 residues. The V and J ends lost 0 bases and 10 bases, in that order; junction bases with no gene match: 18. DNA of the CDR3: TGTGCCACCAGCAGAGATCCGACTAGCTGGTGGTTTCCCGGGGAGCAGTTCTTC. This sequence encodes CATSRDPTSWWFPGEQFF.

The sample holds a few counts of this clonotype. V gene TRBV10-3 combines with J gene TRBJ2-5, with D uncertain. This CDR3 comprises 12 residues. The germline V gene has CDR1 ENHRY and CDR2 SYGVKD. V dropped 2 bases and J dropped 4 bases, with 5 bases sitting between them. The CDR3 loop is CAISEISETQYF. Written as DNA, the CDR3 is TGTGCCATCAGTGAGATTTCAGAGACCCAGTACTTC.

This clonotype was seen a few times. The rearrangement uses TRBV7-7 and TRBJ2-1, with 7 bases matching TRBD2. Germline lookup yields CDR1 SSHAT and CDR2 FNYEAQ (reference sequence). The V segment lost 5 bases and the J segment 4 bases; nucleotides outside the gene matches: 11. The CDR3 length is 16 residues. CDR3 DNA sequence: TGTGCCAGCAGCCACGGGGGAGGGCCTTTTTACAATGAGCAGTTCTTC. Protein product: CASSHGGGPFYNEQFF.

The rearrangement uses TRBV5-1 and TRBJ2-1, with 10 bases identical to TRBD2. Trimming cost V 4 bases and J 0 bases; bases outside gene matches: 7. Germline-derived CDR1 and CDR2 are SGHRS and YFSETQ. The CDR3 loop spans 17 amino acids. Here the CDR3 reads CASSGRTSGSSYNEQFF. DNA of the CDR3: TGCGCCAGCAGCGGGAGGACTAGCGGTAGCTCCTACAATGAGCAGTTCTTC.

The V call is TRBV12-3 or TRBV12-4, the J call TRBJ2-5, with D possibly being TRBD1 (5 bases). Trimming shortened V by 6 bases and J by 2 bases, and 13 bases separated the two germline ends. This CDR3 comprises 14 residues. The CDR3 DNA follows: TGTGCCAGCAGCCTCCGACAGATGCAAGAGACCCAGTACTTC. Translated, it gives CASSLRQMQETQYF.

This clonotype has just a few counts. The rearrangement links TRBV5-1 to TRBJ1-2; the D is unclear. In germline, CDR1 is SGHRS, CDR2 YFSETQ. This CDR3 spans 13 amino acids. The V end lost 0 bases, the J end lost 3 bases, and 6 bases lay between the germline ends. This CDR3 is CASSLGDHYGYTF. The CDR3 DNA sequence: TGCGCCAGCAGCTTGGGGGATCACTATGGCTACACCTTC.

As for this clonotype: Being one base from a much bigger clone, this may be a read error. The rearrangement links TRBV20-1 to TRBJ2-5; 9 positions agree with TRBD2. Unmatched junction bases numbered 12, after V lost 3 bases and J lost 4 bases. Germline CDR1 and CDR2: DFQATT and SNEGSKA (reference sequence). This CDR3 is built from 16 residues. CDR3 amino acids: CSASTPIAGVGETQYF. In DNA, the CDR3 is TGCAGTGCTAGTACCCCGATAGCGGGAGTAGGAGAGACCCAGTACTTC.

This clonotype was observed a few times. The rearrangement links TRBV5-5 to TRBJ2-3; 8 nucleotides match TRBD1. This CDR3 has 15 amino acids. The ends lost 6 bases at V and 3 bases at J; junction bases unmatched: 9. Germline values: CDR1 SGHKS, CDR2 YYEKEE (reference sequence). The CDR3 DNA follows: TGTGCCAGCACCGTGGCAGGGGGCCTGACAGATACGCAGTATTTT. Translated: CASTVAGGLTDTQYF.